What follows describes a single TCR beta chain. Per germline, CDR1 DFQATT and CDR2 SNEGSKA (reference sequence). Trimming at V came to 5 bases and at J to 4 bases, leaving 12 bases not matched to a gene. CDR3 size: 16 residues. RNA transcripts were the template for amplifying TCR beta CDR3 regions. Researchers ran a first-round RT-PCR on the TCR CDR3 using the HTBI primer set. MiXCR was run by TCRdb on the multiplex PCR reads, yielding one entry per CDR3 protein. The sample records roughly 710,000 distinct CDR3 sequences, roughly a third being singletons. This record comes from a study of T cells in Graves' hyperthyroidism and ophthalmopathy.

What was sequenced was blood. This TCR came from a middle-aged woman with Graves' hyperthyroidism. The rearrangement joins TRBV20-1 to TRBJ2-7; 12 nucleotides line up with TRBD1. For the CDR3, the DNA is TGCAGTGCTGCACCAGGGGACAGGGGGCAGTTGTACGAGCAGTACTTC. Translated, it gives CSAAPGDRGQLYEQYF.